This passage covers 31 T cell receptor beta chains from one sample sequenced in a study of molecular identifiers for immune sequencing clone quantification. From the PCR reads, TCRdb called clonotypes with MiXCR, one entry per CDR3 protein. The sample includes nearly 650,000 distinct CDR3 sequences, roughly 27% of them seen just once. Source material: naive CD8+ T cells from blood, with Jurkat cell RNA spiked in. Subset denoted: FACS-sorted CD8+CD4-CCR7+CD45RA+ naive T cells. Receptor source: a human donor in good health. Some libraries in this study had Jurkat cell RNA spiked in.

This clonotype came up a few times. The rearrangement uses TRBV3-1 and TRBJ2-7; possible D gene TRBD2, 6 bases. V was trimmed by 8 bases and J by 3 bases, leaving 17 bases between them. Germline CDR1 LGHDT, CDR2 YNNKEL (reference sequence). The CDR3 contains 14 residues. Here the CDR3 DNA reads TGTGCCAGCTACTATGGACGCGGGGACTACGAGCAGTACTTC. This translates into CASYYGRGDYEQYF.

About this clonotype: A read error may account for a junction end that differs from germline. The genes are TRBV20-1 and TRBJ2-7; 7 bases agree with TRBD1. Germline V gene sequence: CDR1 DFQATT, CDR2 SNEGSKA (reference sequence). This CDR3 contains 12 residues. CDR3: CSARPTGVEQCF. The CDR3 DNA follows: TGCAGTGCTAGACCTACAGGGGTCGAGCAGTGCTTC.

This clonotype was observed at least ten times. The chain recombines TRBV27 with TRBJ2-2; D gene ambiguous. With 6 bases removed from V and 6 bases from J, the gap between germline ends came to 8 bases. CDR1 MNHEY and CDR2 SMNVEV come from the germline V gene (reference sequence). The CDR3 covers 12 residues. The CDR3 DNA follows: TGTGCCAGCAGCTTCGGTGCCGGGGAGCTGTTTTTT. This codes for CASSFGAGELFF.

The table lists this clonotype with a count of one. Being one base from a much bigger clone, this may be a read error. Likely a read error: the CDR3 ends without its conserved phenylalanine or tryptophan. J is TRBJ2-7 and V is TRBV4-1; no clear D. The CDR3 spans 15 residues. Trimming removed 0 bases from V and 2 bases from J, with 11 bases in between. Germline-derived CDR1 and CDR2 are MGHRA and YSYEKL. The CDR3, as DNA: TGCGCCAGCAGCCAAGATTGGGCCGGTACCTACGAGCAGTACTCC. It translates to CASSQDWAGTYEQYS.

V gene TRBV5-4 combines with J gene TRBJ2-5; 11 nucleotides line up with TRBD1. V gave up 2 bases and J gave up 9 bases; unmatched junction bases: 6. Germline CDR1 and CDR2: SGHNT and YYREEE (reference sequence). The CDR3 consists of 14 residues. This chain's CDR3 is CASSLTPGQGAQYF. As DNA, the CDR3 is TGTGCCAGCAGCTTAACCCCGGGACAGGGGGCCCAGTACTTC.

Worth noting for this clonotype: Germline and junction disagree at one end, which may indicate a read error. V is TRBV7-9 and J is TRBJ2-1; D call uncertain. The CDR3 runs 16 residues. CDR1 is SEHNR, CDR2 FQNEAQ, per germline (reference sequence). In DNA, the CDR3 is TGTGCCAGCCGCTCGCGCGCAAGCTACTCCTACAATGCGCAGTTCTTC. Its protein product is CASRSRASYSYNAQFF.

The DNA of the CDR3 is TGTGCCAGCAGCTTCTCACAGTTACACTCTGGAAACACCATATATTTT. Translation gives CASSFSQLHSGNTIYF. This chain joins TRBV13 and TRBJ1-3; D unresolved. Trimming removed 3 bases at V and 0 bases at J, with 12 bases between. CDR1 is PRHDT and CDR2 is FYEKMQ in the germline V gene (reference sequence). The CDR3 has 16 amino acids.

V gene TRBV27 combines with J gene TRBJ2-1; 8 bases line up with TRBD2. This CDR3 is built from 17 residues. J was trimmed by 1 base and V by 4 bases; bases with no gene match: 9. Germline CDR1 is MNHEY and CDR2 is SMNVEV (reference sequence). Written as DNA, the CDR3 is TGTGCCAGCAGTTCACTCCGCCGGGAGGGGTCCTACAATGAGCAGTTCTTC. Amino acid sequence: CASSSLRREGSYNEQFF.

A word on this clonotype: At one boundary the junction diverges from the germline segment, which might be a read error. The chain is built from TRBV28 and TRBJ2-5, with D possibly TRBD2 on 6 matching bases. CDR1 and CDR2 (germline): MDHEN, SYDVKM. This CDR3 has 15 amino acids. The CDR3 sequence: CPSSPRDWYQETQYF. The DNA of the CDR3 is TGTCCCAGCAGCCCCCGGGACTGGTACCAAGAGACCCAGTACTTC.

This clonotype has only a few counts. The chain has TRBV5-6 and TRBJ1-2; unclear D gene. Trimming removed 3 bases at V and 8 bases at J, with 11 bases between. The V gene's germline CDR1 is SGHDT and CDR2 YYEEEE. The CDR3 has 12 amino acids. The CDR3 reads CASSSTLGGYTF. In DNA, the CDR3 is TGTGCCAGCAGCTCCACATTGGGAGGCTACACCTTC.

This clonotype was counted a few times. The chain combines TRBV7-9 with TRBJ2-5; D is unresolved. Germline CDR1 and CDR2: SEHNR and FQNEAQ (reference sequence). Between the trimmed V and J ends, which lost 5 bases and 5 bases, there was a span of 15 bases. The CDR3 consists of 14 residues. The CDR3 bases are TGTGCCAGCAGCCGAGCGAATTTCGAGGAGACCCAGTACTTC. Its protein is CASSRANFEETQYF.

This clonotype occurred many times. This chain joins TRBV7-9 and TRBJ2-4; D is unclear. Germline V gives CDR1 SEHNR, CDR2 FQNEAQ (reference sequence). The ends were cut back, 4 bases at V and 2 bases at J, with 6 bases in the middle. The CDR3 is 13 residues long. DNA of the CDR3: TGTGCCAGCAGCTCCTTTACCAAAAACATTCAGTACTTC. Translated: CASSSFTKNIQYF.

The chain recombines TRBV28 with TRBJ2-7; TRBD2 aligns across 13 bases. Trimming removed 1 base from V and 4 bases from J; junction bases left unmatched: 4. Germline V gene sequence: CDR1 MDHEN, CDR2 SYDVKM. CDR3 length: 16 amino acids. CDR3 coding DNA: TGTGCCAGCAGTTTATCCCAACTAGCGGGAGGGTACGAGCAGTACTTC. Its translation is CASSLSQLAGGYEQYF.

The sample holds a few counts of this clonotype. The V and J genes are TRBV19 and TRBJ2-2, with TRBD2 identical over 8 bases. The trim removed 3 bases at V and 0 bases at J, leaving 3 bases unmatched. The CDR3 is 16 residues long. Looked up from germline, CDR1 is LNHDA and CDR2 is SQIVND (reference sequence). The CDR3 protein is CASSMGGRPNTGELFF. The DNA for the CDR3 is TGTGCCAGTAGTATGGGCGGGAGGCCGAACACCGGGGAGCTGTTTTTT.

This clonotype came up a few times. The CDR3 does not end in the conserved phenylalanine or tryptophan, so this is likely a read error. V gene TRBV2 combines with J gene TRBJ1-2; 10 bases are a match to TRBD1. CDR1 is SNHLY and CDR2 is FYNNEI in the germline V gene. Losses at the gene ends were 3 bases for V and 5 bases for J; bases not matched to a gene: 6. The CDR3 runs to 15 residues. CDR3 DNA: TGTGCCAGCAGTGAGTGGGACAGGGGTTTTTATGGCTACACCTCC. Its protein is CASSEWDRGFYGYTS.

In its sample, this clonotype was seen many times. The J gene is TRBJ1-1, the V gene TRBV5-1; TRBD1 might be the D (5 bases). Per germline, CDR1 SGHRS and CDR2 YFSETQ. The CDR3 has 14 residues. The germline V and J ends were trimmed by 3 bases and 1 base, with 10 bases remaining between them. The DNA of the CDR3 is TGCGCCAGCAGCTGGGACCGGGCGAACACTGAAGCTTTCTTT. As protein: CASSWDRANTEAFF.

This clonotype was observed a single time. One end of the junction fails to match germline, which may point to a read error. The V gene is TRBV7-7, the J gene TRBJ2-2; 10 nucleotides agree with TRBD2. Germline V gives CDR1 SSHAT, CDR2 FNYEAQ (reference sequence). The CDR3 loop spans 16 amino acids. CDR3 DNA: TGTGCTAGCAGCTTACTCCTAGCGGGAGCGGGCGGGGGGCTGTTTTTT. As protein: CASSLLLAGAGGGLFF. Full variable domain (rest looked up from reference TRBV7-7 and TRBJ2-2): GAGVSQSPRYKVTKRGQDVTLRCDPISSHATLYWYQQALGQGPEFLTYFNYEAQPDKSGLPSDRFSAERPEGSISTLTIQRTEQRDSAMYRCASSLLLAGAGGGLFFGEGSRLTVL.

V gene TRBV11-2 combines with J gene TRBJ1-6; D ambiguous. This CDR3 has 17 residues. V dropped 3 bases and J dropped 0 bases, with 12 bases sitting between them. Germline V CDR1 and CDR2: SGHAT, FQNNGV. The CDR3, as DNA: TGTGCCAGCAGCTTCGCACCCCCTGTCTCCTATAATTCACCCCTCCACTTT. Protein sequence: CASSFAPPVSYNSPLHF.

This chain links TRBV3-1 with TRBJ1-2, with 9 bases fitting TRBD1. Trimming removed 3 bases from V and 11 bases from J; junction bases left unmatched: 19. Germline V gives CDR1 LGHDT, CDR2 YNNKEL (reference sequence). The CDR3 covers 17 residues. The CDR3 sequence: CASSQFPPGQGPPGYTF. In DNA, the CDR3 is TGTGCCAGCAGCCAGTTTCCCCCGGGACAGGGCCCCCCGGGGTACACCTTC.

In this sample, this clonotype turned up a few times. V gene TRBV9 combines with J gene TRBJ2-6; 10 nucleotides match TRBD1. Trimming cost V 7 bases and J 4 bases; bases outside gene matches: 5. Looked up from germline, CDR1 is SGDLS and CDR2 is YYNGEE. The CDR3 runs to 15 residues. This CDR3 reads CASGDRGQGANVLTF. The CDR3 nucleotides read TGTGCCAGCGGAGACAGGGGGCAAGGGGCCAACGTCCTGACTTTC.

This clonotype appeared a few times. The chain uses TRBV24-1 and TRBJ2-1; weak D call: TRBD2 (6 bases). The CDR3 extends over 15 amino acids. Between the trimmed V and J ends, which lost 3 bases and 6 bases, there was a span of 14 bases. The germline CDR1 and CDR2 sequences are KGHDR and SFDVKD. The CDR3 DNA is TGTGCCACCAGTGATCCGTCTGACGGGAGCAATGAGCAGTTCTTC. Encoded protein: CATSDPSDGSNEQFF.

The chain is built from TRBV3-1 and TRBJ2-1, with a possible D match to TRBD2 (6 bases). Trimming removed 0 bases from V and 3 bases from J, with 12 bases in between. The CDR3 consists of 16 residues. CDR1 is LGHDT, CDR2 YNNKEL, per germline (reference sequence). The CDR3 DNA reads TGTGCCAGCAGCCAAGAGCATAGCGGACTCTACAATGAGCAGTTCTTC. Translated: CASSQEHSGLYNEQFF.

In its sample, this clonotype was seen many times. The V gene is TRBV7-9, the J gene TRBJ2-3, with D unclear. V was shortened by 4 bases and J by 4 bases, with 12 bases between the two germline ends. Germline V gives CDR1 SEHNR, CDR2 FQNEAQ (reference sequence). The length of the CDR3 is 14 residues. The chain's CDR3 is CASSSSGSPDTQYF. The CDR3 DNA follows: TGTGCCAGCAGCTCATCAGGATCTCCAGATACGCAGTATTTT.

This clonotype was found a few times. The chain recombines TRBV5-1 with TRBJ1-1; D gene unclear. Germline CDR1 SGHRS, CDR2 YFSETQ. The CDR3 consists of 14 residues. Deletions cut 1 base from V and 0 bases from J, with 7 bases between. In nucleotides, the CDR3 is TGCGCCAGCAGCTTGCGGGAGATGAACACTGAAGCTTTCTTT. Its protein product is CASSLREMNTEAFF.

The chain links TRBV12-3 or TRBV12-4 to TRBJ1-2, with D perhaps TRBD1 (5 bases). CDR3 length: 19 residues. V lost 3 bases and J lost 4, with 27 bases in between. Here the CDR3 DNA reads TGTGCCAGCAGTTTGGATTCCTGGATAGGGGACCCGCGGGGCTATGGCTACACCTTC. It specifies CASSLDSWIGDPRGYGYTF.

This clonotype was found many times. J is TRBJ2-1 and V is TRBV29-1, with TRBD1 as a possible D gene (9 bases). With 6 bases removed from V and 3 bases from J, the gap between germline ends came to 18 bases. This CDR3 has 15 amino acids. CDR1 is SQVTM and CDR2 is ANQGSEA in the germline V gene. CDR3 protein: CSVNLAGQGYNEQFF. The DNA for the CDR3 is TGCAGCGTGAACTTAGCGGGACAGGGCTACAATGAGCAGTTCTTC.

Many counts were recorded for this clonotype. This rearrangement joins TRBV9 to TRBJ2-2; TRBD1 or TRBD2 may be the D gene (5 bases each). Germline CDR1 and CDR2: SGDLS and YYNGEE. This CDR3 is 15 amino acids long. Trimming shortened V by 3 bases and J by 1 base, and 10 bases separated the two germline ends. CDR3 coding DNA: TGTGCCAGCAGCGAGGGACGGCTGAACACCGGGGAGCTGTTTTTT. Amino acid sequence: CASSEGRLNTGELFF.

This clonotype was counted only a few times. This chain connects TRBV7-9 to TRBJ1-4, with 10 positions matching TRBD1. In germline, CDR1 is SEHNR, CDR2 FQNEAQ (reference sequence). This CDR3 has 17 residues. Trimming took 4 bases from V and 6 from J; bases not matched to a gene: 11. This CDR3 is CASSSAKTGGVDEKLFF. For the CDR3, the DNA is TGTGCCAGCAGCTCAGCCAAGACAGGGGGCGTTGATGAAAAACTGTTTTTT.

This clonotype was seen repeatedly, ten times or more. This chain uses TRBV27 with TRBJ1-2; D call uncertain. The germline V and J ends were trimmed by 6 bases and 0 bases, with 11 bases remaining between them. This CDR3 has 14 residues. From germline, CDR1 is MNHEY and CDR2 SMNVEV (reference sequence). The CDR3 loop reads CASSSISANYGYTF. For the CDR3, the DNA is TGTGCCAGCAGCTCCATCAGCGCTAACTATGGCTACACCTTC.

This clonotype has ten or more counts. The CDR3 is CASSVGGQGVESEAFF. In DNA form, the CDR3 reads TGTGCCAGCAGCGTAGGAGGACAGGGTGTCGAGTCGGAAGCTTTCTTT. The chain uses TRBV9 and TRBJ1-1; 8 bases are shared with TRBD1. The germline CDR1 and CDR2 sequences are SGDLS and YYNGEE. J gave up 8 bases and V 0 bases, and 12 bases lay outside the gene matches. The CDR3 has 16 residues.

A note on this clonotype: The junction differs from germline at one of its ends, possibly a read error. Here the CDR3 reads CASSIVGGREKLFF. The DNA for the CDR3 is TGTGCCAGTAGTATAGTAGGGGGACGCGAAAAGCTGTTTTTT. The chain couples TRBV19 to TRBJ1-4, with D maybe TRBD1 (6 bases). The CDR3 consists of 14 residues. CDR1 LNHDA and CDR2 SQIVND come from the germline V gene (reference sequence).